These 23 T cell receptor beta chains were all obtained from the same sample, sequenced in a study of T cell responses to AZD1222 COVID-19 vaccine. Measured with immunoSEQ multiplex PCR; TCRdb has only the in-frame clones, and not every one. The sample holds about 150,000 clones, 80% to 90% seen once. The sample consisted of peripheral blood, taken on day 0 of AZD1222 vaccination. The source of these receptors is an adult in good health.

V and J are TRBV7-9 and TRBJ2-7; 10 nucleotides agree with TRBD2. This CDR3 comprises 15 residues. The germline gives CDR1 SEHNR, CDR2 FQNEAQ (reference sequence). The trim removed 5 bases at V and 7 bases at J, leaving 11 bases unmatched. This chain's CDR3 is CASSPLASGGREQYF. The CDR3 nucleotides are TGTGCCAGCAGCCCCCTCGCTAGCGGGGGTCGGGAGCAGTACTTC.

The V gene is TRBV9, the J gene TRBJ2-7, with D possibly matching TRBD2 (5 bases). CDR3 length: 13 residues. Germline assignment: CDR1 SGDLS and CDR2 YYNGEE. Trimming cost V 4 bases and J 1 base, with 9 bases left between them. The CDR3 protein is CASSLGLSYEQYF. The DNA of the CDR3 is TGTGCCAGCAGCCTTGGACTTTCCTACGAGCAGTACTTC.

The chain links TRBV13 to TRBJ2-7; D not certain. CDR1 PRHDT and CDR2 FYEKMQ come from the germline V gene (reference sequence). Trimming took off 5 bases at V and 6 bases at J, with 11 bases between the two ends. The CDR3 consists of 12 residues. Here the CDR3 reads CASSPIMGEQYF. CDR3 sequence (DNA): TGTGCCAGCAGCCCCATCATGGGCGAGCAGTACTTC.

This clone was seen a few times. The rearrangement joins TRBV10-2 to TRBJ2-7, with unresolved D. Germline values: CDR1 WSHSY, CDR2 SAAADI. V lost 5 bases to trimming and J lost 3 bases, with 2 bases between them. The CDR3 extends over 10 amino acids. The CDR3 sequence: CASSNYEQYF. The CDR3 bases are TGCGCCAGCAGTAACTACGAGCAGTACTTC.

The chain links TRBV21-1 to TRBJ1-5. TRBV21-1 is termed a pseudogene. This CDR3 is 15 amino acids long. The CDR3 DNA reads as TGTGCCAGCAGCAAATATCGAAGGCATGGGGGGCCCCAGCATTTT. Amino acid sequence: CASSKYRRHGGPQHF.

The V and J genes are TRBV30 and TRBJ2-5, with D unresolved. V lost 3 bases and J 6 bases, leaving 14 bases between the germline ends. The CDR3 consists of 13 residues. Germline CDR1 reads GTSNPN; CDR2 reads SVGIG (reference sequence). The CDR3 region is CAWSHQLSKTQYF. The CDR3 region has the DNA TGTGCCTGGAGCCATCAGCTTTCCAAGACCCAGTACTTC.

In DNA form, the CDR3 reads TGCGCCAGCAGCCAGACCGTCCTGATGAACACTGAAGCTTTCTTT. It is translated as CASSQTVLMNTEAFF. The rearrangement uses TRBV4-1 and TRBJ1-1, with unresolved D. V shed 3 bases and J shed 0 bases, with 11 bases lying between them. The CDR3 loop spans 15 amino acids. The V gene's germline CDR1 is MGHRA and CDR2 YSYEKL.

The chain joins TRBV4-1 to TRBJ1-3, with D unclear. The germline CDR1 and CDR2 sequences are MGHRA and YSYEKL. The CDR3 is 15 amino acids. The V end was cut by 1 base, the J end by 0 bases, with 7 bases between. CDR3 region: CASSQGSASGNTIYF. Written as DNA, the CDR3 is TGCGCCAGCAGCCAAGGATCTGCCTCTGGAAACACCATATATTTT.

V and J are TRBV10-1 and TRBJ2-5, with 9 positions matching TRBD1. The CDR3 length is 16 residues. J was trimmed by 5 bases and V by 0 bases; bases with no gene match: 7. CDR1 WNHNN and CDR2 SYGVQD come from the germline V gene (reference sequence). The CDR3 coding sequence is TGCGCCAGCAGTGAGTCGCTACAGGGGGCAGGGGAGACCCAGTACTTC. As protein: CASSESLQGAGETQYF.

V and J are TRBV15 and TRBJ1-2, with 10 bases matching TRBD1. V gave up 3 bases and J gave up 3 bases; unmatched junction bases: 4. This CDR3 has 15 residues. CDR1 and CDR2 from the germline V gene are LNHNV and YYDKDF (reference sequence). The CDR3 region has the DNA TGTGCCACCAGCAGTGCCGGACAGGGGGACTATGGCTACACCTTC. It codes for CATSSAGQGDYGYTF.

The CDR3: CASHFDRFKGYTF. The CDR3 DNA is TGTGCCAGCCACTTCGACAGGTTTAAAGGCTACACCTTC. The chain carries TRBV10-3 and TRBJ1-2; a weak D match, TRBD1 (6 bases). The length of the CDR3 is 13 residues. Germline V gene lookup returns CDR1 ENHRY and CDR2 SYGVKD. Trimming removed 10 bases at V and 8 bases at J, with 20 bases between.

CDR3 sequence (DNA): TGCGCCAGCACCAATAGCGGGGGGTCCACCGGGGAGCTGTTTTTT. Its protein is CASTNSGGSTGELFF. The gene calls are TRBV10-2 and TRBJ2-2; 10 bases fit TRBD2. The CDR3 extends over 15 amino acids. V was pared by 7 bases and J by 4 bases, with 6 bases of the junction left unmatched. Per the germline V gene, CDR1 is WSHSY and CDR2 is SAAADI.

This rearrangement joins TRBV27 to TRBJ2-7, with 7 bases lining up with TRBD2. V lost 0 bases and J lost 0; bases outside the gene matches: 2. The CDR3 has 15 residues. The V gene's germline CDR1 is MNHEY and CDR2 SMNVEV (reference sequence). CDR3 residues: CASSLSGGGSYEQYF. The DNA for the CDR3 is TGTGCCAGCAGTTTATCGGGGGGGGGCTCCTACGAGCAGTACTTC.

V and J are TRBV29-1 and TRBJ2-5; 16 bases map to TRBD2. V was clipped by 4 bases and J by 3 bases; unmatched bases: 14. The germline gives CDR1 SQVTM, CDR2 ANQGSEA. This CDR3 comprises 19 residues. CDR3 residues: CSVVAMPGTSGRAEETQYF. The CDR3, as DNA: TGCAGCGTTGTTGCAATGCCGGGGACTAGCGGGAGGGCGGAAGAGACCCAGTACTTC.

The chain links TRBV6-5 to TRBJ1-4; tentatively, D is TRBD1 (5 bases). CDR3 length: 14 residues. V lost 0 bases and J lost 8, with 10 bases in between. The V gene's germline CDR1 is MNHEY and CDR2 SVGAGI. In DNA form, the CDR3 reads TGTGCCAGCAGTTACTCCGGGACGGGAGAAAAACTGTTTTTT. Translating gives CASSYSGTGEKLFF.

The V and J genes are TRBV5-1 and TRBJ1-4; D is uncertain. The CDR3 covers 14 residues. Germline V gene sequence: CDR1 SGHRS, CDR2 YFSETQ. V lost 0 bases and J lost 8, with 11 bases in between. Here the CDR3 reads CASSLDGVAEKLFF. As DNA, the CDR3 is TGCGCCAGCAGCTTGGACGGGGTTGCGGAAAAACTGTTTTTT. The full variable domain, in which reference TRBV5-1 and TRBJ1-4 provide the parts outside the CDR3, is KAGVTQTPRYLIKTRGQQVTLSCSPISGHRSVSWYQQTPGQGLQFLFEYFSETQRNKGNFPGRFSGRQFSNSRSEMNVSTLELGDSALYLCASSLDGVAEKLFFGSGTQLSVL.

The chain couples TRBV15 to TRBJ1-1; D may be TRBD1 (6 bases). This CDR3 comprises 18 residues. Germline CDR1 is LNHNV and CDR2 is YYDKDF (reference sequence). V lost 0 bases to trimming and J lost 0 bases, with 17 bases between them. CDR3 sequence (DNA): TGTGCCACCAGCAGAGAGCAGATGGGACAACTAATGAACACTGAAGCTTTCTTT. It codes for CATSREQMGQLMNTEAFF.

The gene calls are TRBV20-1 and TRBJ2-3, with 7 bases lining up with TRBD2. Germline CDR1 and CDR2: DFQATT and SNEGSKA (reference sequence). V lost 7 bases to trimming and J lost 11 bases; unmatched junction nucleotides: 9. The CDR3 length is 11 residues. Here the CDR3 reads CSGSGGGGQYF. CDR3 nucleotide sequence: TGCAGTGGCTCGGGAGGAGGTGGGCAGTATTTT.

The J gene is TRBJ2-6, the V gene TRBV30; D ambiguous. V lost 6 bases to trimming and J lost 4 bases, with 10 bases between them. CDR3 length: 13 amino acids. In germline, CDR1 is GTSNPN, CDR2 SVGIG (reference sequence). The CDR3 sequence: CACDPWGANVLTF. In nucleotides, the CDR3 is TGTGCCTGCGATCCGTGGGGGGCCAACGTCCTGACTTTC.

CDR3 coding DNA: TGTGCCAGCAGCCCCCCCCTAGGACCTGAGCAGTTCTTC. Protein sequence: CASSPPLGPEQFF. The V gene is TRBV9, the J gene TRBJ2-1; D not certain. Germline CDR1 reads SGDLS; CDR2 reads YYNGEE. The CDR3 loop spans 13 amino acids. V lost 4 bases to trimming and J lost 9 bases, with 14 bases between them.

CDR3 sequence: CASDRGQTNTEAFF. For the CDR3, the DNA is TGTGCCAGTGACAGGGGACAGACAAACACTGAAGCTTTCTTT. The chain couples TRBV19 to TRBJ1-1; TRBD1 agrees at 8 bases. The V gene end was trimmed by 8 bases and the J gene end by 2 bases; junction bases not matched to a gene: 7. The CDR3 extends over 14 amino acids. From germline, CDR1 is LNHDA and CDR2 SQIVND (reference sequence).

The chain links TRBV7-6 to TRBJ1-5, with a weak D call TRBD1 (5 bases). Between the trimmed V and J ends, which lost 5 bases and 1 base, there was a span of 12 bases. The germline gives CDR1 SGHVS, CDR2 FNYEAQ. CDR3 length: 15 residues. The CDR3 region is CASSLTGLSNQPQHF. The DNA of the CDR3 is TGTGCCAGCAGCCTGACGGGACTGAGCAATCAGCCCCAGCATTTT.

This chain links TRBV28 with TRBJ1-1; D remains unclear. The CDR3 sequence is 14 residues long. The germline V and J ends were trimmed by 3 bases and 1 base, with 9 bases remaining between them. The germline gives CDR1 MDHEN, CDR2 SYDVKM. CDR3 sequence (DNA): TGTGCCAGCAGTTTCGGCCCGAGGAACACTGAAGCTTTCTTT. The encoded protein is CASSFGPRNTEAFF.